This T cell receptor beta chain was recorded in a study of graft-versus-host responses after intestinal transplantation. Overall study context: After anti-thymocyte globulin induction, recipients took tacrolimus and steroids for three to four years.

Trimming cost V 7 bases and J 7 bases, with 7 bases left between them. Germline CDR1 reads SNHLY; CDR2 reads FYNNEI. There are 11 residues in the CDR3. The data were produced by immunoSEQ multiplex PCR, yet TCRdb's version contains in-frame clones alone and is incomplete. The sample shows some 14,000 clones, about 87% of them seen only once. This material consisted of bone marrow, taken roughly 4 months after intestinal transplantation. The origin of this receptor is a human patient who received an intestinal transplant, so some T cells may come from the graft donor. The V and J genes are TRBV2 and TRBJ2-2; D remains unclear. CDR3 loop: CASNLGGELFF. The DNA of the CDR3 is TGTGCCAGCAATCTGGGCGGGGAGCTGTTTTTT.